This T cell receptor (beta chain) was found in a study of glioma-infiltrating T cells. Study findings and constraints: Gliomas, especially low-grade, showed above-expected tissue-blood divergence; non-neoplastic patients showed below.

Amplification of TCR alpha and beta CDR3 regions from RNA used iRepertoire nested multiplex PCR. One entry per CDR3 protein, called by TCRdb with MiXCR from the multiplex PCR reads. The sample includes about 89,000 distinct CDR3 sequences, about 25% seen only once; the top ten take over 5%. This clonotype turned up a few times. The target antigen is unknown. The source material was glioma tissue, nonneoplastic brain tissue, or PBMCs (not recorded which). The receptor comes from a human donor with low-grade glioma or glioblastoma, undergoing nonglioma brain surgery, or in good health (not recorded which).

The CDR3 region is CASSLVPSAGVDEQFF. The CDR3 region has the DNA TGCGCCAGCAGCTTGGTGCCAAGCGCGGGAGTGGATGAGCAGTTCTTC. The chain has TRBV5-1 and TRBJ2-1; 7 bases align to TRBD2. V was clipped by 0 bases and J by 8 bases; unmatched bases: 11. The CDR3 runs 16 residues. Per the germline V gene, CDR1 is SGHRS and CDR2 is YFSETQ.